This T cell receptor (beta chain) was profiled in a study of graft-versus-host responses after intestinal transplantation. Lymphocytes (intraepithelial and lamina propria) were released by processing the graft tissue. The method was immunoSEQ multiplex PCR; TCRdb's version includes in-frame clones alone and lacks a portion of them. The data hold 40,000 or so clones, with roughly 90% observed a single time. The J segment lost 3 bases and the V segment lost 1 base, leaving 3 bases of the junction unmatched. Germline V gene sequence: CDR1 SGHRS, CDR2 YFSETQ. The CDR3 totals 16 residues. The chain combines TRBV5-1 with TRBJ2-1; 11 bases map to TRBD2. This material consisted of ileum tissue, taken 204 days after intestinal transplant. The receptor comes from a human patient who received an intestinal transplant, so some T cells may come from the graft donor. CDR3 sequence reads: CASSLSTSGDYNEQFF. DNA for the CDR3: TGCGCCAGCAGCTTGTCGACTAGCGGGGACTACAATGAGCAGTTCTTC. The whole variable domain, filled in from reference TRBV5-1 and TRBJ2-1, reads KAGVTQTPRYLIKTRGQQVTLSCSPISGHRSVSWYQQTPGQGLQFLFEYFSETQRNKGNFPGRFSGRQFSNSRSEMNVSTLELGDSALYLCASSLSTSGDYNEQFFGPGTRLTVL.